The clone carrying this TCR beta chain came up many times. The antigen is undetermined. There were healthy Caucasian individuals from Russia, aged roughly 6 to 90, serving as donors. The V end lost 4 bases, the J end lost 2 bases, and 12 bases lay between the germline ends. In germline, CDR1 is LGHNA, CDR2 YSLEER. The CDR3 is 15 amino acids. The sample belongs to a study of blood T cells in healthy people across ages. Study-level points and caveats: Underestimates were what the diversity estimates from one million T cells were considered to be.

Alongside a J-beta primer mix, a sample-barcoded 5' primer served in a second PCR lasting 7 to 11 cycles. From each sample, at least 2.5 million paired-end reads containing CDR3 were obtained. TCRdb re-analysed the 5' RACE reads in MiXCR, keeping a single row per CDR3 protein. The sample yields some 370,000 distinct CDR3 sequences, 45% to 65% seen once. V usage is TRBV4-3 and J usage is TRBJ2-1; tentative D call: TRBD2 (5 bases). This clonotype was obtained from a man aged 55-75 years in good health. Sequences were obtained from blood. The CDR3: CASSLGLSPYNEQFF. Written as DNA, the CDR3 is TGCGCCAGCAGCCTAGGACTTTCCCCCTACAATGAGCAGTTCTTC.